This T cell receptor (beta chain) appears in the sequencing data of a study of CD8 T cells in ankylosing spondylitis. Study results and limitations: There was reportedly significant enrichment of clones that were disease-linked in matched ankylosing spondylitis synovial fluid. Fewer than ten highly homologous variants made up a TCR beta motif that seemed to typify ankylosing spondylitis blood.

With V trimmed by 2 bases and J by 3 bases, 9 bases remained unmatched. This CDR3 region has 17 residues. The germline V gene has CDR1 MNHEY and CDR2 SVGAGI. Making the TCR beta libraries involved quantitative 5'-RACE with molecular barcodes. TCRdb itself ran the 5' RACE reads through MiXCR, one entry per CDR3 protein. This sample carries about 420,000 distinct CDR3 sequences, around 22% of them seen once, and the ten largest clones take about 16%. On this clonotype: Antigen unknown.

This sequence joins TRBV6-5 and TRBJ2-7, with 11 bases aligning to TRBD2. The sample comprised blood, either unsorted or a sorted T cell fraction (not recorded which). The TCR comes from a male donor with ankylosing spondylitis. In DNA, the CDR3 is TGTGCCAGCAGTTACCCAAAACTAGCGGGAGAGATCTACGAGCAGTACTTC. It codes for CASSYPKLAGEIYEQYF.